Below, 29 T cell receptor beta chains from the same sample are listed, as sequenced in a study of shared clonotypes between healthy human individuals. TCRdb keeps only in-frame clones here, not all; method: immunoSEQ multiplex PCR. The sample gives over 400,000 clones, roughly 80% of which show up once; around 12% is in the top ten. Input material: PBMCs. Receptors were obtained from a woman aged 40 to 50 in good health. Some clones in this sample may be carry-over from other donors' samples.

The V call is TRBV29-1, the J call TRBJ2-7; 10 positions agree with TRBD2. This CDR3 is 13 amino acids long. The germline gives CDR1 SQVTM, CDR2 ANQGSEA. Trimming removed 6 bases from V and 7 bases from J; junction bases left unmatched: 9. CDR3: CSVRTSGMGEQYF. CDR3 bases: TGCAGCGTGCGGACTAGCGGAATGGGGGAGCAGTACTTC.

The genes are TRBV7-2 and TRBJ2-2, with 7 bases identical to TRBD1. The germline CDR1 and CDR2 sequences are SGHTA and FQGNSA. The CDR3 sequence is 15 residues long. V gave up 5 bases and J gave up 5 bases; unmatched junction bases: 8. CDR3 loop: CASSPGTVRTGELFF. The CDR3 coding sequence is TGTGCCAGCAGCCCCGGGACAGTGAGAACCGGGGAGCTGTTTTTT.

The genes are TRBV11-2 and TRBJ1-4, with D possibly being TRBD1 (5 bases). V was trimmed by 3 bases and J by 4 bases, leaving 12 bases between them. This CDR3 has 15 residues. Germline V gene data show CDR1 as SGHAT and CDR2 as FQNNGV. The CDR3 nucleotides are TGTGCCAGCAGCTTTAGTGGGGGGTATAATGAAAAACTGTTTTTT. It is translated as CASSFSGGYNEKLFF. The full variable domain, its missing parts supplied by reference TRBV11-2 and TRBJ1-4, is EAGVAQSPRYKIIEKRQSVAFWCNPISGHATLYWYQQILGQGPKLLIQFQNNGVVDDSQLPKDRFSAERLKGVDSTLKIQPAKLEDSAVYLCASSFSGGYNEKLFFGSGTQLSVL.

The chain uses TRBV28 and TRBJ1-1; D not certain. The V and J ends lost 2 bases and 11 bases respectively, with 12 bases between them. This CDR3 contains 12 residues. The germline V gene encodes CDR1 MDHEN and CDR2 SYDVKM. CDR3 loop: CASSLGGREAFF. In DNA, the CDR3 is TGTGCCAGCAGTTTAGGTGGCAGAGAGGCTTTCTTT. The whole variable domain, remainder taken from reference TRBV28 and TRBJ1-1, is DVKVTQSSRYLVKRTGEKVFLECVQDMDHENMFWYRQDPGLGLRLIYFSYDVKMKEKGDIPEGYSVSREKKERFSLILESASTNQTSMYLCASSLGGREAFFGQGTRLTVV.

This chain connects TRBV11-2 to TRBJ1-4, with D possibly matching TRBD1 (6 bases). The CDR3 extends over 16 amino acids. V shed 4 bases and J shed 0 bases, with 12 bases lying between them. Looked up from germline, CDR1 is SGHAT and CDR2 is FQNNGV. The CDR3 loop reads CASSWDISATNEKLFF. DNA of the CDR3: TGTGCCAGCAGCTGGGACATATCCGCAACTAATGAAAAACTGTTTTTT.

The chain joins TRBV11-2 to TRBJ2-2, with D possibly TRBD1 on 7 matching bases. With 8 bases removed from V and 7 bases from J, the gap between germline ends came to 14 bases. Germline V gene sequence: CDR1 SGHAT, CDR2 FQNNGV. The CDR3 runs 13 residues. In nucleotides, the CDR3 is TGTGCCAGCGGGCAGGGGGGACACGGGGAGCTGTTTTTT. The encoded protein is CASGQGGHGELFF.

The chain is built from TRBV30 and TRBJ2-4; 7 positions match TRBD2. This CDR3 spans 16 amino acids. CDR1 is GTSNPN and CDR2 is SVGIG in the germline V gene (reference sequence). The V and J ends lost 1 base and 1 base, in that order; junction bases with no gene match: 7. CDR3 nucleotides: TGTGCCTGGAGTGACGGGAGGAGTTTGGCCAAAAACATTCAGTACTTC. Its translation: CAWSDGRSLAKNIQYF.

The chain combines TRBV5-1 with TRBJ2-7; TRBD1 aligns across 9 bases. The CDR3 contains 14 residues. CDR1 is SGHRS, CDR2 YFSETQ, per germline. With V trimmed by 4 bases and J by 3 bases, 5 bases remained unmatched. This CDR3 is CASSGQGRGYEQYF. The CDR3 DNA sequence: TGCGCCAGCAGCGGACAGGGGAGAGGCTACGAGCAGTACTTC. Variable domain in full (rest from reference TRBV5-1 and TRBJ2-7): KAGVTQTPRYLIKTRGQQVTLSCSPISGHRSVSWYQQTPGQGLQFLFEYFSETQRNKGNFPGRFSGRQFSNSRSEMNVSTLELGDSALYLCASSGQGRGYEQYFGPGTRLTVT.

The J gene is TRBJ2-1, the V gene TRBV5-4; 8 positions match TRBD2. CDR3 size: 16 residues. The V gene's germline CDR1 is SGHNT and CDR2 YYREEE (reference sequence). V shed 3 bases, J shed 10 bases, and the junction held 15 bases outside the gene matches. In nucleotides, the CDR3 is TGTGCCAGCAGCTCCCTCCCGGGACTAGTGGTCAACGAGCAGTTCTTC. Amino acids: CASSSLPGLVVNEQFF.

The chain employs TRBV28 and TRBJ1-2, with D perhaps TRBD1 (5 bases). The V gene lost 5 bases and the J gene lost 2 bases, with 9 bases spanning the gap. The CDR3 length is 13 residues. Germline CDR1 is MDHEN and CDR2 is SYDVKM. CDR3 amino acids: CASSHGTNYGYTF. As DNA, the CDR3 is TGTGCCAGCAGTCACGGGACCAACTATGGCTACACCTTC.

This clone was found a few times. The chain uses TRBV6-1 and TRBJ2-5, with no clear D. Per the germline V gene, CDR1 is MNHNS and CDR2 is SASEGT. There are 15 residues in the CDR3. Trimming removed 2 bases at V and 4 bases at J, with 14 bases between. The DNA for the CDR3 is TGTGCCAGCAGTGAACAGGCGTGGTGGGGAGAGACCCAGTACTTC. Translation gives CASSEQAWWGETQYF.

The CDR3 nucleotides read TGTGCCAGCAGTGAAGGGGCGGGGGGAGATACGCAGTATTTT. Residues: CASSEGAGGDTQYF. The chain has TRBV6-1 and TRBJ2-3; TRBD2 aligns across 8 bases. Germline V gene sequence: CDR1 MNHNS, CDR2 SASEGT. The CDR3 is made up of 14 amino acids. Germline trimming cut 1 base from V and 5 bases from J; bases unmatched to any gene: 2.

This chain joins TRBV5-8 and TRBJ2-1, with unresolved D. The germline CDR1 and CDR2 sequences are SGHTS and YDEGEE. CDR3 length: 15 amino acids. V was trimmed by 6 bases and J by 5 bases, leaving 18 bases between them. CDR3 bases: TGTGCCAGCACCCGGGCCGGCTATCGGGACAATGAGCAGTTCTTC. It translates to CASTRAGYRDNEQFF.

The chain recombines TRBV27 with TRBJ2-1; weak D call: TRBD2 (5 bases). Germline V gene sequence: CDR1 MNHEY, CDR2 SMNVEV (reference sequence). There are 16 residues in the CDR3. V lost 5 bases to trimming and J lost 6 bases, with 20 bases between them. The DNA of the CDR3 is TGTGCCAGCAGTCAATCTGGACTTCACCCGGTCAATGAGCAGTTCTTC. This codes for CASSQSGLHPVNEQFF.

The chain links TRBV28 to TRBJ2-3; TRBD1 might be the D (7 bases). The germline V gene has CDR1 MDHEN and CDR2 SYDVKM. Trimming cost V 7 bases and J 2 bases, with 22 bases left between them. This CDR3 is 17 amino acids long. The CDR3 sequence is CASMGGGGRDSTDTQYF. Written as DNA, the CDR3 is TGTGCCAGCATGGGAGGAGGGGGCAGGGACTCCACAGATACGCAGTATTTT.

The chain uses TRBV27 and TRBJ2-7; 7 bases map to TRBD1. V lost 4 bases, J lost 2 bases, and 5 bases stayed unmatched. Germline V CDR1 and CDR2: MNHEY, SMNVEV (reference sequence). This CDR3 is built from 14 residues. This CDR3 reads CASSSGTATYEQYF. In DNA form, the CDR3 reads TGTGCCAGCAGTTCCGGGACAGCCACCTACGAGCAGTACTTC.

The chain is built from TRBV5-6 and TRBJ2-2, with D perhaps matching TRBD1 or TRBD2 (5 bases each). The germline V gene encodes CDR1 SGHDT and CDR2 YYEEEE. The CDR3 has 16 residues. V was trimmed by 0 bases and J by 4 bases, leaving 13 bases between them. CDR3 bases: TGTGCCAGCAGCTTGGCGGGGCGGAGGAGCACCGGGGAGCTGTTTTTT. Its protein is CASSLAGRRSTGELFF. The full variable domain, with the rest looked up from reference TRBV5-6 and TRBJ2-2, is DAGVTQSPTHLIKTRGQQVTLRCSPKSGHDTVSWYQQALGQGPQFIFQYYEEEERQRGNFPDRFSGHQFPNYSSELNVNALLLGDSALYLCASSLAGRRSTGELFFGEGSRLTVL.

The V and J genes are TRBV5-5 and TRBJ1-2, with TRBD1 matching 10 bases. The trim removed 2 bases at V and 10 bases at J, leaving 8 bases unmatched. Per the germline V gene, CDR1 is SGHKS and CDR2 is YYEKEE (reference sequence). The CDR3 spans 14 residues. CDR3 nucleotides: TGTGCCAGCAGCTTACCCGGGACAGGGGCCGTCTACACCTTC. The encoded protein is CASSLPGTGAVYTF.

This clone was observed a few times. This rearrangement joins TRBV10-3 to TRBJ2-6; 13 bases map to TRBD2. The CDR3 is 18 residues long. V trimming: 8 bases; J trimming: 2 bases; junction bases outside the gene matches: 9. Germline V gene sequence: CDR1 ENHRY, CDR2 SYGVKD. CDR3 nucleotide sequence: TGTGCCATCCAGGGAGCCGGGACTAGCGGGACTGGGGCCAACGTCCTGACTTTC. This sequence encodes CAIQGAGTSGTGANVLTF.

The chain links TRBV5-1 to TRBJ2-7, with 11 bases identical to TRBD2. The V and J ends lost 2 bases and 6 bases, in that order; junction bases with no gene match: 13. There are 17 residues in the CDR3. CDR1 and CDR2 from the germline V gene are SGHRS and YFSETQ. CDR3 sequence: CASSFGLAGTGAFEQYF. The CDR3 nucleotides are TGCGCCAGCAGCTTTGGACTAGCGGGCACAGGGGCCTTCGAGCAGTACTTC.

This clone was seen a single time. The gene calls are TRBV11-3 and TRBJ2-5, with 7 bases that match TRBD1. The V gene's germline CDR1 is SGHNT and CDR2 YENEEA. The V and J ends lost 1 base and 2 bases, in that order; junction bases with no gene match: 4. The CDR3 loop spans 15 amino acids. The CDR3 bases are TGTGCCAGCAGCTTAGGAGGGGACAGTCAAGAGACCCAGTACTTC. Encoded protein: CASSLGGDSQETQYF. The variable domain in full, with the rest retrieved from reference TRBV11-3 and TRBJ2-5, is EAGVVQSPRYKIIEKKQPVAFWCNPISGHNTLYWYLQNLGQGPELLIRYENEEAVDDSQLPKDRFSAERLKGVDSTLKIQPAELGDSAVYLCASSLGGDSQETQYFGPGTRLLVL.

This clone appeared a few times. This chain links TRBV30 with TRBJ1-4, with 10 bases aligning to TRBD1. The CDR3 is made up of 14 amino acids. V trimming: 5 bases; J trimming: 10 bases; junction bases outside the gene matches: 10. Germline CDR1 reads GTSNPN; CDR2 reads SVGIG (reference sequence). CDR3 sequence: CAWSLGTGVGKLFF. In DNA form, the CDR3 reads TGTGCCTGGTCCCTCGGGACAGGGGTCGGAAAACTGTTTTTT.

In regard to this clone: This sample includes further DNA sequences coding for the same CDR3. The CDR3 protein is CASSSPTDTQYF. The CDR3 region has the DNA TGTGCCAGCAGTTCCCCCACAGATACGCAGTATTTT. The chain has TRBV28 and TRBJ2-3; D is unclear. The CDR3 spans 12 residues. V was trimmed by 4 bases and J by 2 bases, leaving 4 bases between them. Germline V gives CDR1 MDHEN, CDR2 SYDVKM.

As regards this clone: Different DNA sequences within this sample yield the same CDR3. This rearrangement joins TRBV18 to TRBJ2-5; no clear D gene. V lost 2 bases, J lost 4 bases, and 5 bases lay in between. The CDR3 runs 12 residues. CDR1 is KGHSH and CDR2 is LQKENI in the germline V gene. The CDR3 protein is CASSPERETQYF. The DNA of the CDR3 is TGTGCCAGCTCACCAGAGAGAGAGACCCAGTACTTC.

This clone has at least ten counts. V is TRBV19 and J is TRBJ2-2, with TRBD1 as a possible D gene (6 bases). Trimming took off 4 bases at V and 5 bases at J, with 14 bases between the two ends. The CDR3 extends over 15 amino acids. CDR1 and CDR2 (germline): LNHDA, SQIVND (reference sequence). The CDR3 DNA follows: TGTGCCAGTAGTACCCCGGGACAAGGAACCGGGGAGCTGTTTTTT. Protein: CASSTPGQGTGELFF. Full variable domain (outside the CDR3, taken from reference TRBV19 and TRBJ2-2): DGGITQSPKYLFRKEGQNVTLSCEQNLNHDAMYWYRQDPGQGLRLIYYSQIVNDFQKGDIAEGYSVSREKKESFPLTVTSAQKNPTAFYLCASSTPGQGTGELFFGEGSRLTVL.

CDR3 region: CAISGAGDNNEQFF. In DNA, the CDR3 is TGTGCCATCAGTGGGGCAGGGGATAACAATGAGCAGTTCTTC. The chain employs TRBV10-3 and TRBJ2-1, with D possibly being TRBD1 (6 bases). The CDR3 loop spans 14 amino acids. The germline V and J ends were trimmed by 4 bases and 5 bases, with 12 bases remaining between them. Germline V lookup: CDR1 ENHRY, CDR2 SYGVKD.

The rearrangement links TRBV19 to TRBJ1-5; tentative D call: TRBD1 (5 bases). The V gene's germline CDR1 is LNHDA and CDR2 SQIVND (reference sequence). The CDR3 sequence is 13 residues long. Trimming shortened V by 4 bases and J by 9 bases, and 13 bases separated the two germline ends. CDR3 amino acids: CASSSEGQRPQHF. The CDR3 coding sequence is TGTGCCAGTAGTAGTGAGGGGCAGCGGCCCCAGCATTTT.

The chain joins TRBV30 to TRBJ2-4; no reliable D call. Trimming pared 1 base from V and 0 bases from J, leaving 13 bases between. There are 16 residues in the CDR3. From germline, CDR1 is GTSNPN and CDR2 SVGIG (reference sequence). CDR3 in amino acids: CAWSESYAVAKNIQYF. CDR3 DNA sequence: TGTGCCTGGAGTGAGAGTTACGCCGTAGCCAAAAACATTCAGTACTTC.

A few counts support this clone. A read error may explain this, as a much larger clone is one base away. V is TRBV18 and J is TRBJ1-5; 7 bases line up with TRBD1. The CDR3 consists of 16 residues. The germline V gene has CDR1 KGHSH and CDR2 LQKENI. The V segment lost 5 bases and the J segment 2 bases; nucleotides outside the gene matches: 9. The CDR3 reads CASSSLGGFGNQPQHF. CDR3 nucleotides: TGTGCCAGCTCATCATTAGGGGGCTTCGGCAATCAGCCCCAGCATTTT.